Below, one T cell receptor beta chain is given with its context. Its antigen is as yet unknown. Trimming took 11 bases from V and 13 from J, leaving 21 bases between them. The CDR3 runs to 13 residues. Germline V gene lookup returns CDR1 ENHRY and CDR2 SYGVKD. The source of the sample is a study of OX40 agonist ivuxolimab in advanced cancers. Whole-study context: Enrolled patients in dose escalation had cancers that were hepatocellular carcinoma, melanoma, renal cell or head and neck cancer. One patient with hepatocellular carcinoma and two with cutaneous melanoma, three in all, had partial responses. Study results and caveats: Some nonresponders likewise displayed low normalized T-cell clonal expansion.

The protocol was immunoSEQ multiplex PCR, while the TCRdb copy is restricted to in-frame clones and leaves out a portion. This sample has some 68,000 clones; around nine tenths occur once, and the top ten carry approximately 2%. The cohort excluded patients with autoimmune disease history or systemic immunosuppression. The specimen was CD4+ or CD8+ T cells sorted from blood, collected in a trial of the OX40 agonist ivuxolimab. The chain couples TRBV10-3 to TRBJ1-6; perhaps TRBD1 as D (5 bases). This TCR derives from an adult with an advanced solid tumor such as melanoma, head and neck, liver or kidney cancer. CDR3 DNA sequence: TGTGCCGCTCGGGAAGACAGCACCTCCCCCCTCCACTTT. As protein: CAAREDSTSPLHF.